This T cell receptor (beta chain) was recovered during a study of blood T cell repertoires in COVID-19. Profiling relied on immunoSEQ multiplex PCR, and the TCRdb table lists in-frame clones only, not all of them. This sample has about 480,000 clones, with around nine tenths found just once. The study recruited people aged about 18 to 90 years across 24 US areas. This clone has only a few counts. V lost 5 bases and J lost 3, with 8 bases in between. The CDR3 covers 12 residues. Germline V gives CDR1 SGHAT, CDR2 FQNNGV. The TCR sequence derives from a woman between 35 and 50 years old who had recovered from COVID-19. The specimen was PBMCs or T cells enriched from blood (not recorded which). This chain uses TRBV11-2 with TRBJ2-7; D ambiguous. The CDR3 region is CASSGFRYEQYF. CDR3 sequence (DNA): TGTGCCAGCAGCGGCTTCCGCTACGAGCAGTACTTC. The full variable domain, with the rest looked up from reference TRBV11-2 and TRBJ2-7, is EAGVAQSPRYKIIEKRQSVAFWCNPISGHATLYWYQQILGQGPKLLIQFQNNGVVDDSQLPKDRFSAERLKGVDSTLKIQPAKLEDSAVYLCASSGFRYEQYFGPGTRLTVT.